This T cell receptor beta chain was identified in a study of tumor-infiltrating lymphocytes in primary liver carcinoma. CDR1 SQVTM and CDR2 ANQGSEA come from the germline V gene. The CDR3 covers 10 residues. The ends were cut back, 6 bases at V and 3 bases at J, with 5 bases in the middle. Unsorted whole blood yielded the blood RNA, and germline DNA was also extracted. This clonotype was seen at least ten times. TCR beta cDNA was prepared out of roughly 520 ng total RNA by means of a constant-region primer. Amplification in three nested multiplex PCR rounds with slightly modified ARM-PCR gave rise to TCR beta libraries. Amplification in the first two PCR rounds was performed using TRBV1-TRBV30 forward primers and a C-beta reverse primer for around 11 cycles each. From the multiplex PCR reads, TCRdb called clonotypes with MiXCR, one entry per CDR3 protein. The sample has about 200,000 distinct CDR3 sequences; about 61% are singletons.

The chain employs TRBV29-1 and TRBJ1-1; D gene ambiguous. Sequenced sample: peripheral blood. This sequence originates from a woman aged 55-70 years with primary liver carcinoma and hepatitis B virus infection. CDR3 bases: TGCAGCGTGTATTACACTGAAGCTTTCTTT. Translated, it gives CSVYYTEAFF.